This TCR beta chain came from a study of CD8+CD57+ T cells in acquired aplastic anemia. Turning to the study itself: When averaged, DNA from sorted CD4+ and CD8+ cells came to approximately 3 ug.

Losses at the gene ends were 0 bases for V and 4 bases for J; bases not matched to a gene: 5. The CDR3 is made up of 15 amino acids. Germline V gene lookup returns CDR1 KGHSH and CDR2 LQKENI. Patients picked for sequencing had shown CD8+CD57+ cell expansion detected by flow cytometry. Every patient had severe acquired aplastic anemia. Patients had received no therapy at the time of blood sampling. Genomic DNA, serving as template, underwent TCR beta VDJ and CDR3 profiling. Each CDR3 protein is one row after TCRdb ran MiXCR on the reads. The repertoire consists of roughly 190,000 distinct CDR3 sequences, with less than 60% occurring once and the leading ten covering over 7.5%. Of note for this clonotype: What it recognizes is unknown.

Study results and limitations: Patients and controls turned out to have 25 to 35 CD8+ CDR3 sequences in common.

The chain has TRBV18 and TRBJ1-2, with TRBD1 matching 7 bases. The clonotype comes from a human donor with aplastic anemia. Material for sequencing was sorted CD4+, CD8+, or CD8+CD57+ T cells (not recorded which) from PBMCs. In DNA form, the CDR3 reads TGTGCCAGCTCACCACCGACAGGGCTTCCCTATGGCTACACCTTC. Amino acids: CASSPPTGLPYGYTF.